This note documents a single TCR beta chain sequence. The data were obtained in a study of OX40 agonist ivuxolimab in advanced cancers. Here immunoSEQ multiplex PCR was the method, and the copy in TCRdb shows in-frame clones only, minus some. The sample includes some 94,000 clones, approximately 89% of them seen just once. Germline CDR1 reads MNHNS; CDR2 reads SASEGT. CDR3 length: 11 residues. Trimming shortened V by 5 bases and J by 1 base, and 2 bases separated the two germline ends. The specimen comprised CD4+ or CD8+ T cells sorted from blood, sampled in a trial of the OX40 agonist ivuxolimab. This TCR was sampled from an adult with an advanced solid tumor such as melanoma, head and neck, liver or kidney cancer. J is TRBJ1-1 and V is TRBV6-1; D remains unclear. CDR3 residues: CASSTNTEAFF. As DNA, the CDR3 is TGTGCCAGCAGTACGAACACTGAAGCTTTCTTT.